These 6 T cell receptor beta chains were all obtained from the same sample, sequenced in a study of cytomegalovirus exposure and HLA in healthy donors. PCR was performed using 60 Vbeta and 13 Jbeta primers. TCRdb keeps only in-frame clones here, not all; method: immunoSEQ multiplex PCR. The data show about 300,000 clones, with 86% seen just once and 3% to 4% held by the top ten. Source material: PBMCs. These receptors were obtained from a man between 35 and 55 years old in good health and CMV-seropositive.

The rearrangement uses TRBV28 and TRBJ2-5; 7 bases align to TRBD2. There are 15 residues in the CDR3. CDR1 MDHEN and CDR2 SYDVKM come from the germline V gene. Trimming removed 7 bases from V and 3 bases from J; junction bases left unmatched: 11. The CDR3 DNA reads TGTGCCAGCACCCTCGATCCGGGAGGTGAAGAGACCCAGTACTTC. It encodes CASTLDPGGEETQYF.

The chain joins TRBV28 to TRBJ2-3; a weak D match, TRBD2 (5 bases). Germline CDR1 MDHEN, CDR2 SYDVKM. This CDR3 region has 12 residues. V shed 10 bases and J shed 6 bases, with 14 bases lying between them. CDR3 residues: CAISDYTDTQYF. The CDR3 nucleotides are TGTGCCATCTCAGACTATACTGATACGCAGTATTTT.

The chain combines TRBV4-1 with TRBJ1-5; the match to TRBD1 covers 8 bases. The CDR3 runs 16 residues. V was clipped by 1 base and J by 2 bases; unmatched bases: 4. Germline lookup yields CDR1 MGHRA and CDR2 YSYEKL. The CDR3 reads CASSQGQGLGNQPQHF. In DNA, the CDR3 is TGCGCCAGCAGCCAAGGACAGGGGTTGGGCAATCAGCCCCAGCATTTT.

The chain uses TRBV27 and TRBJ2-2, with a tentative D call TRBD1 (5 bases). The CDR3 has 19 amino acids. CDR1 and CDR2 (germline): MNHEY, SMNVEV (reference sequence). Trimming left V 4 bases short and J 5 bases short, with 26 bases between. CDR3 sequence reads: CASSWSPLRKGAATGELFF. For the CDR3, the DNA is TGTGCCAGCAGTTGGTCACCCCTTCGTAAAGGGGCTGCGACCGGGGAGCTGTTTTTT.

The chain couples TRBV2 to TRBJ1-1; the D is unclear. The germline CDR1 and CDR2 sequences are SNHLY and FYNNEI. Trimming removed 0 bases at V and 1 base at J, with 9 bases between. The CDR3 is made up of 15 amino acids. The chain's CDR3 is CASSEAFPGNTEAFF. The CDR3 nucleotides read TGTGCCAGCAGTGAAGCATTCCCGGGGAACACTGAAGCTTTCTTT.

CDR3 coding DNA: TGTGCCAGCGGACCCGGGGGTTTTGGGGCCAACGTCCTGACTTTC. This gives the protein CASGPGGFGANVLTF. The genes are TRBV6-5 and TRBJ2-6; D might be TRBD2 (6 bases). CDR3 length: 15 amino acids. V was trimmed by 8 bases and J by 3 bases, leaving 14 bases between them. Per the germline V gene, CDR1 is MNHEY and CDR2 is SVGAGI.